One sample yielded the 5 T cell receptor beta chains listed below, sequenced in a study of radiotherapy plus CTLA-4 blockade in lung cancer. TCRdb's copy holds only in-frame clones and misses some; the assay was immunoSEQ multiplex PCR. The table records approximately 70,000 clones, about 72% of them present only once. The starting material was peripheral blood, obtained from a patient treated with radiotherapy plus ipilimumab. The receptors come from a human donor with non-small cell lung cancer whose response to radiotherapy plus ipilimumab could not be evaluated. Some clones in this sample may be carry-over from other donors' samples.

CDR3 sequence reads: CASSVEGQGTNEKLFF. The CDR3, as DNA: TGTGCCAGCAGCGTCGAGGGGCAGGGGACTAATGAAAAACTGTTTTTT. This sequence joins TRBV9 and TRBJ1-4; TRBD1 might be the D (6 bases). Germline-derived CDR1 and CDR2 are SGDLS and YYNGEE. The CDR3 totals 16 residues. Trimming cost V 2 bases and J 2 bases, with 13 bases left between them.

V usage is TRBV2 and J usage is TRBJ2-5; a possible D gene is TRBD1 (6 bases). Near its end, the DNA agrees better with TRBJ2-7, so the J call may be wrong. Per the germline V gene, CDR1 is SNHLY and CDR2 is FYNNEI. The CDR3 runs 14 residues. The CDR3 DNA is TGTGCCAGCAGTGGACTAACAGGGACCTACGAGCAGTACTTC. Protein: CASSGLTGTYEQYF.

This clone was recorded a few times. The V gene is TRBV5-1, the J gene TRBJ2-7; unclear D gene. Between the trimmed V and J ends, which lost 4 bases and 7 bases, there was a span of 9 bases. The CDR3 is 11 residues long. Germline V gene data show CDR1 as SGHRS and CDR2 as YFSETQ. The CDR3 sequence is CASSLGLEQYF. DNA of the CDR3: TGCGCCAGCAGCCTTGGGCTGGAGCAGTACTTC.

This rearrangement joins TRBV28 to TRBJ2-2, with 7 positions matching TRBD1. Looked up from germline, CDR1 is MDHEN and CDR2 is SYDVKM. V shed 9 bases and J 8 bases; nucleotides not matched to a gene: 21. The CDR3 is 17 amino acids. CDR3 bases: TGTGCCAGACGAAGGGGGACAGCGAACAGGTTAAAGGGGGAGCTGTTTTTT. Translating gives CARRRGTANRLKGELFF.

The chain carries TRBV29-1 and TRBJ2-3, with D possibly TRBD2 on 5 matching bases. V was trimmed by 0 bases and J by 6 bases, leaving 16 bases between them. The CDR3 contains 15 residues. From germline, CDR1 is SQVTM and CDR2 ANQGSEA. The CDR3 reads CSVEEGVEQVDTQYF. The CDR3 DNA sequence: TGCAGCGTTGAAGAGGGAGTAGAGCAGGTGGATACGCAGTATTTT.